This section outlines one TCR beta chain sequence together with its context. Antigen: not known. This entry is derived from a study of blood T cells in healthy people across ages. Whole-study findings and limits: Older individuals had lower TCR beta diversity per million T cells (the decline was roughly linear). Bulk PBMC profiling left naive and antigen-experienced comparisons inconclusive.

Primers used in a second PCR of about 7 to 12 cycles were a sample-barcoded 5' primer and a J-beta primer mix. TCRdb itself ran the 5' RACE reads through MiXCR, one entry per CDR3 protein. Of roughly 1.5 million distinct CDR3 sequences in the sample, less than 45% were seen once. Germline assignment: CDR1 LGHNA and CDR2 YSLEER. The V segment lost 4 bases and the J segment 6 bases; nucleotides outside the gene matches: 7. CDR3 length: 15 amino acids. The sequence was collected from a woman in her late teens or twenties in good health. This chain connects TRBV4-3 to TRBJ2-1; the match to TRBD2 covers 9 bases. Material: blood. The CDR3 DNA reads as TGCGCCAGCAGCCGCTATAGCGGGAGCGGCAATGAGCAGTTCTTC. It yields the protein CASSRYSGSGNEQFF.